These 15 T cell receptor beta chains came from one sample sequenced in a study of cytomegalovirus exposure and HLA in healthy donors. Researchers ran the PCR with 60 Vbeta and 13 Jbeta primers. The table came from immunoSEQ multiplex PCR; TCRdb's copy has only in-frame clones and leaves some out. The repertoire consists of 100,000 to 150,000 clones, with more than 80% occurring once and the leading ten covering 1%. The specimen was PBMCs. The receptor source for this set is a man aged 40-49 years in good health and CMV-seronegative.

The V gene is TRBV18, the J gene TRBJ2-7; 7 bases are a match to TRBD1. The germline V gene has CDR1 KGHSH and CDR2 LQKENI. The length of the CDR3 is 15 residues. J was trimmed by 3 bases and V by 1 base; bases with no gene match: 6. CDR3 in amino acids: CASSPRETGFYEQYF. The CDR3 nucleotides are TGTGCCAGCTCACCACGGGAGACAGGGTTCTACGAGCAGTACTTC.

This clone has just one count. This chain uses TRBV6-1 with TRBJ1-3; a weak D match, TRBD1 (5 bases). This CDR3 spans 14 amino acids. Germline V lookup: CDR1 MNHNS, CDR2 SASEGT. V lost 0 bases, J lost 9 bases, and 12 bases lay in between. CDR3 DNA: TGTGCCAGCAGTGAAGCAAGCCAGGGTGGCACCATATATTTT. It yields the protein CASSEASQGGTIYF.

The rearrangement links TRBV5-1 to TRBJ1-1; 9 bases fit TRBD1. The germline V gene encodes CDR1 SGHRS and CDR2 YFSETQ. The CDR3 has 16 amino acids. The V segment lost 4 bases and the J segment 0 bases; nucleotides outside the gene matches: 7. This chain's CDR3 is CASSPQGQGMNTEAFF. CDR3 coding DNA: TGCGCCAGCAGCCCGCAGGGACAGGGTATGAACACTGAAGCTTTCTTT.

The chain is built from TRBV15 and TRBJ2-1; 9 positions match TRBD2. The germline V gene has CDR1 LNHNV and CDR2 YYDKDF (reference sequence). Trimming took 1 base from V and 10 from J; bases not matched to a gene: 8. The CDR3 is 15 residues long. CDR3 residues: CATSRVKRGDSEQFF. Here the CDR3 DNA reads TGTGCCACCAGCAGAGTGAAGCGGGGGGACTCAGAGCAGTTCTTC. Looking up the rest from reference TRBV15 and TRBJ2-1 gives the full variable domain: DAMVIQNPRYQVTQFGKPVTLSCSQTLNHNVMYWYQQKSSQAPKLLFHYYDKDFNNEADTPDNFQSRRPNTSFCFLDIRSPGLGDTAMYLCATSRVKRGDSEQFFGPGTRLTVL.

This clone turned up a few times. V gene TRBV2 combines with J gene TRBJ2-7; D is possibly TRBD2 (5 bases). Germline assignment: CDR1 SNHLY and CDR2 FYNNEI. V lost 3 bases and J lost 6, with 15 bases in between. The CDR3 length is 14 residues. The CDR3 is CASSEEAPPGEQYF. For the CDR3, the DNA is TGTGCCAGCAGTGAGGAGGCCCCGCCGGGCGAGCAGTACTTC.

The CDR3 DNA reads as TGTGCCGGAGGTGAACTAGCGGGGGGGTATGAGACCCAGTACTTC. Translating it yields CAGGELAGGYETQYF. V gene TRBV7-8 combines with J gene TRBJ2-5; 13 bases align to TRBD2. Trimming at V came to 11 bases and at J to 5 bases, leaving 11 bases not matched to a gene. Germline CDR1 is SGHVS and CDR2 is FQNEAQ. CDR3 length: 15 amino acids.

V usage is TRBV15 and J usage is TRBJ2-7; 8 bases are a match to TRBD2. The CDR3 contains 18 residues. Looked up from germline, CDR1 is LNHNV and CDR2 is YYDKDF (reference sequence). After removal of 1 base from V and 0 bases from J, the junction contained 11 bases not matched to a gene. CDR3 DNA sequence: TGTGCCACCAGCAGAGCCCCAGGGGTAGCGGGGAGCTCCTACGAGCAGTACTTC. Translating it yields CATSRAPGVAGSSYEQYF.

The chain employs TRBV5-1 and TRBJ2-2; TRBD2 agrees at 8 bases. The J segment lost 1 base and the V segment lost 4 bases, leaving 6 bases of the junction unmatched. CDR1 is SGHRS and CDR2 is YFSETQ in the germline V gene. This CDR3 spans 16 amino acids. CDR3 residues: CASSPGGAGNTGELFF. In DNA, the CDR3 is TGCGCCAGCAGCCCGGGAGGGGCAGGGAACACCGGGGAGCTGTTTTTT.

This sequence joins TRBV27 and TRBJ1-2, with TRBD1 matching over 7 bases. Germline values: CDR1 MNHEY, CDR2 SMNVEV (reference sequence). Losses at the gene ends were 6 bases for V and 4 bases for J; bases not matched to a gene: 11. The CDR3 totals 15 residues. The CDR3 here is CASRITGATSYGYTF. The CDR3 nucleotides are TGTGCCAGCAGAATTACAGGGGCTACTAGCTATGGCTACACCTTC.

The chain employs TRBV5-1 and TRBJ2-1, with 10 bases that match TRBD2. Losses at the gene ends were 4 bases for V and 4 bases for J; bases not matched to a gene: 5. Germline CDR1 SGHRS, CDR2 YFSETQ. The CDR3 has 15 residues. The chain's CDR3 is CASSSSGGTYNEQFF. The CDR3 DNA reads TGCGCCAGCAGCAGTAGCGGGGGGACTTACAATGAGCAGTTCTTC.

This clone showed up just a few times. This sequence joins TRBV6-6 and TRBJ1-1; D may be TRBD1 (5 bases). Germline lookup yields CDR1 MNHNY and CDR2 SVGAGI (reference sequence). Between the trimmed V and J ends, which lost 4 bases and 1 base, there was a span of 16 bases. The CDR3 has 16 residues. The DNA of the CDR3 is TGTGCCAGCAGTTCCTCCCAGGGCGCTAGGAACACTGAAGCTTTCTTT. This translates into CASSSSQGARNTEAFF.

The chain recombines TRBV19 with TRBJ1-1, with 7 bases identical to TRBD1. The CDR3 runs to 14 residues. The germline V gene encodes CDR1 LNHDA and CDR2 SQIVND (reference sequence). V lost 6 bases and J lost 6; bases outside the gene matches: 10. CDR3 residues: CASRARQGLAEAFF. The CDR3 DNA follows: TGTGCCAGTAGGGCCCGACAGGGACTGGCTGAAGCTTTCTTT. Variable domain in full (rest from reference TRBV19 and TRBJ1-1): DGGITQSPKYLFRKEGQNVTLSCEQNLNHDAMYWYRQDPGQGLRLIYYSQIVNDFQKGDIAEGYSVSREKKESFPLTVTSAQKNPTAFYLCASRARQGLAEAFFGQGTRLTVV.

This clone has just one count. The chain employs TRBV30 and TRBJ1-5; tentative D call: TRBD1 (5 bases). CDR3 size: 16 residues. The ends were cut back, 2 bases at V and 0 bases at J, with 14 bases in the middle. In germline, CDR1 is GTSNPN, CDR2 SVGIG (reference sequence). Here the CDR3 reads CAWSPAGWYSNQPQHF. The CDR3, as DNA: TGTGCCTGGAGTCCCGCAGGGTGGTATAGCAATCAGCCCCAGCATTTT.

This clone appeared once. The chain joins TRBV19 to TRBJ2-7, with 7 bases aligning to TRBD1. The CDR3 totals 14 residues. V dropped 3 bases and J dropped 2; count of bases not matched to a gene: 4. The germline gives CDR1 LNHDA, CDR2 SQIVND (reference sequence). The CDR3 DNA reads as TGTGCCAGTAGTATCCAGACAGGGACCTACGAGCAGTACTTC. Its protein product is CASSIQTGTYEQYF.

The chain's CDR3 is CASSSLGNTEAFF. CDR3 nucleotide sequence: TGTGCCAGCAGCTCCCTAGGGAACACTGAAGCTTTCTTT. V and J are TRBV7-8 and TRBJ1-1; D is unresolved. Trimming took 4 bases from V and 1 from J, leaving 7 bases between them. Germline V gene sequence: CDR1 SGHVS, CDR2 FQNEAQ. The CDR3 length is 13 residues.